This T cell receptor (beta chain) was sequenced for a study of CD8+CD57+ T cells in acquired aplastic anemia. This CDR3 comprises 17 residues. The V gene's germline CDR1 is MGHDK and CDR2 SYGVNS. Trimming removed 4 bases from V and 0 bases from J, with 15 bases in between. Study-level findings and limits: A set of about 28 CD8+ CDR3 sequences was shared between patients and controls, and these sequences appeared highly expressed in patients.

This clonotype showed up many times. The antigen remains undetermined. It was genomic DNA that served as the template for profiling TCR beta VDJ and CDR3. TCRdb fed the reads into MiXCR, producing one record per CDR3 protein. The table includes around 430,000 distinct CDR3 sequences, roughly a third detected once. Those patients picked for sequencing had displayed CD8+CD57+ cell expansion on flow cytometry. All patients had severe acquired aplastic anemia. The sample consisted of sorted CD4+, CD8+, or CD8+CD57+ T cells (not recorded which) from PBMCs. The chain links TRBV25-1 to TRBJ1-4; D gene uncertain. This receptor was identified in a human donor with aplastic anemia. The CDR3 reads CASSVINRAATNEKLFF. The DNA of the CDR3 is TGTGCCAGCAGTGTCATAAACCGGGCTGCAACTAATGAAAAACTGTTTTTT.